These 9 T cell receptor beta chains originate from one sample sequenced in a study of OX40 agonist ivuxolimab in advanced cancers. Libraries were prepared by immunoSEQ multiplex PCR; TCRdb keeps only in-frame clonotypes and omits some of them. Here the sample spans some 48,000 clones, more than 75% being singletons. The material sequenced was CD4+ or CD8+ T cells sorted from blood, taken in a trial of the OX40 agonist ivuxolimab. Receptors originate from an adult with an advanced solid tumor such as melanoma, head and neck, liver or kidney cancer.

V gene TRBV28 combines with J gene TRBJ2-7; D is unresolved. The V gene's germline CDR1 is MDHEN and CDR2 SYDVKM. The CDR3 is made up of 13 amino acids. Trimming stripped 7 bases from V and 1 base from J, with 11 bases between. The CDR3 DNA reads TGTGCCAGCACCTTCGGTTGGTCCTACGAGCAGTACTTC. This encodes CASTFGWSYEQYF.

CDR3 amino acids: CASSSLNEGYTF. DNA for the CDR3: TGTGCCAGCAGCTCACTGAACGAGGGCTACACCTTC. The V call is TRBV7-2, the J call TRBJ1-2; D gene ambiguous. Trimming took 4 bases from V and 8 from J, leaving 11 bases between them. Germline loops: CDR1 SGHTA, CDR2 FQGNSA. There are 12 residues in the CDR3. Full variable domain (missing parts from reference TRBV7-2 and TRBJ1-2): GAGVSQSPSNKVTEKGKDVELRCDPISGHTALYWYRQSLGQGLEFLIYFQGNSAPDKSGLPSDRFSAERTGGSVSTLTIQRTQQEDSAVYLCASSSLNEGYTFGSGTRLTVV.

This clone showed up just once. The chain recombines TRBV5-1 with TRBJ2-7; D is possibly TRBD2 (5 bases). Per germline, CDR1 SGHRS and CDR2 YFSETQ. Trimming shortened V by 0 bases and J by 3 bases, and 13 bases separated the two germline ends. The CDR3 contains 15 residues. CDR3 DNA sequence: TGCGCCAGCAGCTTGGTTAGCGCAAACAGCTACGAGCAGTACTTC. Its translation is CASSLVSANSYEQYF.

This clone was detected only once. V gene TRBV7-8 combines with J gene TRBJ2-1; 9 nucleotides line up with TRBD2. The V segment lost 1 base and the J segment 3 bases; nucleotides outside the gene matches: 4. CDR1 and CDR2 (germline): SGHVS, FQNEAQ. This CDR3 comprises 16 residues. CDR3 loop: CASSLEASGVYNEQFF. The CDR3, as DNA: TGTGCCAGCAGCTTAGAGGCTAGCGGGGTCTACAATGAGCAGTTCTTC.

The CDR3 loop reads CAITGGPGELFF. The CDR3 DNA reads as TGTGCCATTACAGGGGGCCCCGGGGAGCTGTTTTTT. The rearrangement links TRBV10-3 to TRBJ2-2, with 9 bases aligning to TRBD1. Germline assignment: CDR1 ENHRY and CDR2 SYGVKD. V trimming: 9 bases; J trimming: 6 bases; junction bases outside the gene matches: 2. This CDR3 is 12 amino acids long.

This clone was seen a single time. This chain connects TRBV11-1 to TRBJ2-1; no clear D gene. CDR3 length: 18 amino acids. CDR1 and CDR2 from the germline V gene are SGHAT and FQDESV (reference sequence). The ends were cut back, 1 base at V and 2 bases at J, with 18 bases in the middle. CDR3 residues: CASSLDLPTQAPYNEQFF. In DNA, the CDR3 is TGTGCCAGCAGCTTAGATCTCCCAACCCAAGCCCCCTACAATGAGCAGTTCTTC.

The chain uses TRBV5-4 and TRBJ2-7, with 7 positions matching TRBD2. With V trimmed by 5 bases and J by 3 bases, 11 bases remained unmatched. There are 15 residues in the CDR3. CDR1 is SGHNT and CDR2 is YYREEE in the germline V gene (reference sequence). In nucleotides, the CDR3 is TGTGCCAGCAGAACCAACCGGGGGGACCTCTACGAGCAGTACTTC. It yields the protein CASRTNRGDLYEQYF.

The V call is TRBV28, the J call TRBJ2-7; 10 nucleotides match TRBD2. The CDR3 consists of 11 residues. V lost 5 bases, J lost 10 bases, and 2 bases stayed unmatched. Germline CDR1 reads MDHEN; CDR2 reads SYDVKM. The CDR3 DNA sequence: TGTGCCAGCAGTGGACTAGCGGTACAGTACTTC. It yields the protein CASSGLAVQYF.

J is TRBJ2-3 and V is TRBV28, with D possibly TRBD2 on 7 matching bases. The CDR3 has 14 residues. Germline CDR1 reads MDHEN; CDR2 reads SYDVKM. Trimming took off 11 bases at V and 0 bases at J, with 15 bases between the two ends. This CDR3 is CAGRGGQSTDTQYF. The DNA for the CDR3 is TGTGCCGGGCGCGGGGGACAAAGCACAGATACGCAGTATTTT. The full variable domain, in which reference TRBV28 and TRBJ2-3 provide the parts outside the CDR3, is DVKVTQSSRYLVKRTGEKVFLECVQDMDHENMFWYRQDPGLGLRLIYFSYDVKMKEKGDIPEGYSVSREKKERFSLILESASTNQTSMYLCAGRGGQSTDTQYFGPGTRLTVL.